A selection of T cell receptor beta chains follows, all from one sample in a study of blood T cell repertoires in COVID-19. Measured with immunoSEQ multiplex PCR; TCRdb has only the in-frame clones, and not every one. The sample yields tens of thousands of clones, over 65% seen once. Sequenced material: peripheral blood. The receptors stem from a woman aged 55-69 years with acute or convalescent COVID-19. CDR3s include the opening cysteine and the closing phenylalanine or tryptophan. A D gene is named only where the DNA matches it firmly.

j_call: TRBJ2-3; v_call: TRBV4-2; d_call: TRBD2; cdr3_aa: CASSLGLAGGASTDTQYF; cdr3_nt: TGTGCCAGCAGCCTCGGACTAGCGGGGGGGGCAAGCACAGATACGCAGTATTTT
j_call: TRBJ2-2; v_call: TRBV5-1; d_call: TRBD1; cdr3_aa: CASSMDRVYPGELFF; cdr3_nt: TGCGCCAGCAGCATGGACAGGGTATATCCCGGGGAGCTGTTTTTT
j_call: TRBJ2-5; v_call: TRBV11-3; d_call: TRBD2; cdr3_aa: CASSFAGGPGETQYF; cdr3_nt: TGTGCCAGCAGCTTTGCGGGAGGGCCGGGAGAGACCCAGTACTTC
j_call: TRBJ2-5; v_call: TRBV7-7; d_call: TRBD2; cdr3_aa: CASSSTSGAETQYF; cdr3_nt: TGTGCTAGCAGCTCGACTAGCGGGGCCGAGACCCAGTACTTC
j_call: TRBJ2-2; v_call: TRBV4-1; d_call: -; cdr3_aa: CASSHSLGGTANTGELFF; cdr3_nt: TGCGCCAGCAGCCATTCCTTAGGGGGGACAGCGAACACCGGGGAGCTGTTTTTT
j_call: TRBJ1-1; v_call: TRBV6-5; d_call: -; cdr3_aa: CASNTQVPGTEAFF; cdr3_nt: TGTGCCAGCAATACACAGGTTCCGGGCACTGAAGCTTTCTTT
j_call: TRBJ1-2; v_call: TRBV19; d_call: -; cdr3_aa: CASSSRGVNYGYTF; cdr3_nt: TGTGCCAGCTCTTCGCGCGGGGTAAACTATGGCTACACCTTC
j_call: TRBJ1-4; v_call: TRBV4-1; d_call: -; cdr3_aa: CASSHLRQRKLFF; cdr3_nt: TGCGCCAGCAGCCATCTGCGACAGAGAAAACTGTTTTTT
j_call: TRBJ1-3; v_call: TRBV14; d_call: -; cdr3_aa: CASSQAVISGNTIYF; cdr3_nt: TGTGCCAGCAGCCAAGCGGTCATCTCTGGAAACACCATATATTTT
j_call: TRBJ2-2; v_call: TRBV7-9; d_call: -; cdr3_aa: CASSFGGTGELFF; cdr3_nt: TGTGCCAGCAGCTTCGGGGGCACCGGGGAGCTGTTTTTT